The T cell receptor beta chain described here comes from a study of early T cells in non-severe SARS-CoV-2 infection. Background on the study: Unpaired chains resulted from sequencing bulk RNA of unsorted whole blood.

Study-level findings and limits: Sequences matched to VDJdb favored anti-spike CD8 responses, while private and CD4 specificities were missed.

Germline V gene lookup returns CDR1 MGHDK and CDR2 SYGVNS. The CDR3 loop spans 15 amino acids. Trimming stripped 1 base from V and 6 bases from J, with 16 bases between. This clonotype appeared many times. No antigen is known for it. Separate cDNA molecules each had unique molecular identifiers attached to them. MiXCR was run by TCRdb on the 5' RACE reads, yielding one entry per CDR3 protein. The sample holds under 50,000 distinct CDR3 sequences, 4% to 5% seen once. V usage is TRBV25-1 and J usage is TRBJ2-7; D call uncertain. The clonotype comes from an adult who was a healthcare worker with PCR-confirmed SARS-CoV-2 infection or an uninfected control (not recorded which). The material sequenced was whole blood. CDR3 DNA: TGTGCCAGCAGTGAATTGCTAGAGAGATCTTGCGAGCAGTACTTC. The encoded protein is CASSELLERSCEQYF.